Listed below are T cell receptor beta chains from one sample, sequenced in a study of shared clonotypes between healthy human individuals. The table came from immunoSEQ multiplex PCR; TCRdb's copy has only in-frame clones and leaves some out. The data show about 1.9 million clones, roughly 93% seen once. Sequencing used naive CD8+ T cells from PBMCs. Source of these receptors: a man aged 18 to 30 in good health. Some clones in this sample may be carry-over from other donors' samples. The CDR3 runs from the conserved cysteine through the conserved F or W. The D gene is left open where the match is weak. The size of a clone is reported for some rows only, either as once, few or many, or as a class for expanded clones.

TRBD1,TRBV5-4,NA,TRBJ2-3,TGTGCCAGCAGGGAGGGGACAGGGGCGCATGATACGCAGTATTTT,CASREGTGAHDTQYF
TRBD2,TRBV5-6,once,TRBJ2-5,TGTGCCAGCAGCTTGACGACCGGGACTAGCGGGATTCCCCAAGAGACCCAGTACTTC,CASSLTTGTSGIPQETQYF
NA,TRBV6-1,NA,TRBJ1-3,TGTGCCAGCAGTCACACAGGGATCTCTGGAAACACCATATATTTT,CASSHTGISGNTIYF
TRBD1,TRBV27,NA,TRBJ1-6,TGTGCCAGCAGTTTAGAGTTTCGGCGGACAGGGCCCTACTCACCCCTCCACTTT,CASSLEFRRTGPYSPLHF
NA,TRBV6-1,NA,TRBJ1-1,TGTGCCAGCAGTGAAGATGGTGTAGGTGTCTCCTGGAGGACTGAAGCTTTCTTT,CASSEDGVGVSWRTEAFF
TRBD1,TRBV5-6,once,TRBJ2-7,TGTGCCAGCAGCGAGGGGGCAATTACAGCGTTCGGCGAGCAGTACTTC,CASSEGAITAFGEQYF
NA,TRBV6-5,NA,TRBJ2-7,TGTGCCAGCAGTTACTCGAGCAGGGGACCCCACGACGAGCAGTACTTC,CASSYSSRGPHDEQYF
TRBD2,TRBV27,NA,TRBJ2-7,TGTGCCAGCAGAGGGACTAGCGGGAGGGCCTTTTACGAGCAGTACTTC,CASRGTSGRAFYEQYF
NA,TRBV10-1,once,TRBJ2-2,TGCGCCAGCAGTGAGTGGCCAGGTCGGGTCGGGGAGCTGTTTTTT,CASSEWPGRVGELFF
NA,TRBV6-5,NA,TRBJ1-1,TGTGCCAGCAGCCCCGGTTGGCAGATGAACACTGAAGCTTTCTTT,CASSPGWQMNTEAFF
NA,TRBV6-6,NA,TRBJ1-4,TGTGCCAGCAGACCTCAGACGGGCCGAGAAGAAAAACTGTTTTTT,CASRPQTGREEKLFF
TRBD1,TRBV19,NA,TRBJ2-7,TGTGCCAGTAGTATAGCGGTCCCGGCAGGGGGCCTAAACGAGCAGTACTTC,CASSIAVPAGGLNEQYF
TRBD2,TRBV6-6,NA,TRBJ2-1,TGTGCCAGCAGTTGGGGACTAGCGGGAGTGTATGAGCAGTTCTTC,CASSWGLAGVYEQFF
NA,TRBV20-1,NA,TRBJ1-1,TGCAGCGCCGCGGGCGTCCCCGACTTT,CSAAGVPDF
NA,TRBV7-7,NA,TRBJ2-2,TGTGCCAGCAGCCCGGCTGGCCACACCGGGGAGCTGTTTTTT,CASSPAGHTGELFF
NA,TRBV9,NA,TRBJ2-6,TGTGCCAGCAGCTCAACTGCTAGCTCTGGGGCCAACGTCCTGACTTTC,CASSSTASSGANVLTF
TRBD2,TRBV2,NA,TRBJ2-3,TGTGCCAGCAGTTCCATAGCGGGAGAAGCAGATACGCAGTATTTT,CASSSIAGEADTQYF
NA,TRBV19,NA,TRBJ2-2,TGTGCCAGTAGTGAGACAGGCGGAACCGGGGAGCTGTTTTTT,CASSETGGTGELFF
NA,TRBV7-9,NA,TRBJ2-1,TGTGCCAGCAGCTTCGGGGGAATCTACAATGAGCAGTTCTTC,CASSFGGIYNEQFF
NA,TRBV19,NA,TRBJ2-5,TGTGCCAGTAGCACAGGGTCCCAAGAGACCCAGTACTTC,CASSTGSQETQYF
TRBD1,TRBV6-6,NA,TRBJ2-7,TGTGCCAGCAGTTACCTACAGGGGCACGAGCAGTACTTC,CASSYLQGHEQYF
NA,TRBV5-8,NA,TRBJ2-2,TGTGCCAGCCGTGGGCAGGCCTCTTCCGGGGAGCTGTTTTTT,CASRGQASSGELFF
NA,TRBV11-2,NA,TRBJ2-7,TGTGCCAGCAGCTTAGGGGGGGGCTGGTCCTACGAGCAGTACTTC,CASSLGGGWSYEQYF
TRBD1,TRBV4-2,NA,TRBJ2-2,TGTGCCAGCAGCCTCCGGGACAGGGTTAACACCGGGGAGCTGTTTTTT,CASSLRDRVNTGELFF
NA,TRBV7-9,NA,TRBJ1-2,TGTGCCAGCAGCCCTTCCCGGGGAGGGCGGTTTGGCTACACCTTC,CASSPSRGGRFGYTF
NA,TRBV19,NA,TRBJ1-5,TGTGCCAGTAGTCTGGGAGCCCCCAATCAGCCCCAGCATTTT,CASSLGAPNQPQHF
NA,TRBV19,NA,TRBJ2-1,TGTGCCAGTAGTATAGACCGAATCGGTCCCAATGAGCAGTTCTTC,CASSIDRIGPNEQFF
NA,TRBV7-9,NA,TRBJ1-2,TGTGCCAGCAGCTTAGGGTCAGGAGATGGCTACACCTTC,CASSLGSGDGYTF
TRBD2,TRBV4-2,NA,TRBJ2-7,TGTGCCAGCAGCTACGTATTAGCGGGAGAGGGCGAGCAGTACTTC,CASSYVLAGEGEQYF
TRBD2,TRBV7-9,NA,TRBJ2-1,TGTGCCAGCAGCTCTACCCAGCGGGAGGGCCTGGAGCAGTTCTTC,CASSSTQREGLEQFF
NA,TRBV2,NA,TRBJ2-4,TGTGCCAGCAGGACCCCGGACAGCTCCGCCAAAAACATTCAGTACTTC,CASRTPDSSAKNIQYF
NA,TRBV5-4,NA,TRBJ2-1,TGTGCCAGCAGTCGACCGGGAGAGACACGGGAACGCAATGAGCAGTTCTTC,CASSRPGETRERNEQFF